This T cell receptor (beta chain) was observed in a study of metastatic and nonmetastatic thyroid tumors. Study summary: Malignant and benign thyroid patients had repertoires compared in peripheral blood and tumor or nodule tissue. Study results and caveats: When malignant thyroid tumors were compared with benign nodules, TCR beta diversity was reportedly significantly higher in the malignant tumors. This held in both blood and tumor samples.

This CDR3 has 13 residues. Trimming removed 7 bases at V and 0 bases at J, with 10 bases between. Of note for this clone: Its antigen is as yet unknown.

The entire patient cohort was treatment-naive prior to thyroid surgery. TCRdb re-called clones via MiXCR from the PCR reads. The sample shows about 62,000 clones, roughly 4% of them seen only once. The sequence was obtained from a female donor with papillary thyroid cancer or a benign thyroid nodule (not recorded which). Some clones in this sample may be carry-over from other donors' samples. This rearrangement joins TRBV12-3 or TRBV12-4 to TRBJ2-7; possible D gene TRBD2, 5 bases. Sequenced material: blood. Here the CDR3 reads CASNLGSSYEQYF. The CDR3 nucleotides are TGTGCCAGCAATCTGGGGAGCTCCTACGAGCAGTACTTC.